This T cell receptor beta chain is from a study of blood T cell repertoires in COVID-19. At the level of the study: Sources were T cells, B-cell-depleted T cells, or PBMCs; the material itself was cDNA or gDNA.

CDR3 size: 17 residues. Germline CDR1 reads SGHVS; CDR2 reads FNYEAQ. V dropped 5 bases and J dropped 4 bases, with 23 bases sitting between them. Clones were read by immunoSEQ multiplex PCR, and TCRdb kept only the in-frame ones, dropping some. The sample shows roughly 150,000 clones, about four fifths of them seen only once. V is TRBV7-6 and J is TRBJ1-1, with D possibly matching TRBD1 (6 bases). Source material: peripheral blood. The receptor's source is a human donor with acute or convalescent COVID-19. The donor label of this sample is uncertain. The CDR3 is CASSPTGNRVTGTEAFF. Written as DNA, the CDR3 is TGTGCCAGCAGCCCTACAGGAAACAGGGTAACGGGCACTGAAGCTTTCTTT.